A single sample is the source of the 27 T cell receptor beta chains below, sequenced in a study of blood T cell repertoires in COVID-19. TCRdb keeps only in-frame clones here, not all; method: immunoSEQ multiplex PCR. This sample has around 100,000 clones; roughly 85% occur once, and the top ten carry approximately 31%. Sequenced material: peripheral blood. The receptors come from a man aged 65-85 years with active or convalescent COVID-19.

The chain combines TRBV27 with TRBJ1-6; no firm D call. Trimming pared 8 bases from V and 11 bases from J, leaving 13 bases between. In germline, CDR1 is MNHEY, CDR2 SMNVEV (reference sequence). The CDR3 loop spans 12 amino acids. This chain's CDR3 is CASGQRVAPLHF. The CDR3 bases are TGTGCCAGCGGGCAGAGGGTTGCACCCCTCCACTTT.

This clone showed up just a few times. This chain connects TRBV9 to TRBJ1-6; no firm D call. V lost 3 bases and J 7 bases, leaving 14 bases between the germline ends. The CDR3 covers 15 residues. The germline V gene has CDR1 SGDLS and CDR2 YYNGEE. The CDR3 sequence: CASSARDRRNSPLHF. As DNA, the CDR3 is TGTGCCAGCAGCGCCCGGGATAGAAGGAATTCACCCCTCCACTTT.

V usage is TRBV19 and J usage is TRBJ2-1; D gene unclear. Trimming pared 5 bases from V and 4 bases from J, leaving 12 bases between. The germline gives CDR1 LNHDA, CDR2 SQIVND (reference sequence). The CDR3 loop spans 14 amino acids. The CDR3 region has the DNA TGTGCCAGTAGTCCCCTAGGCTGGTACAATGAGCAGTTCTTC. Residues: CASSPLGWYNEQFF.

The chain uses TRBV2 and TRBJ2-2; 11 nucleotides align to TRBD2. Germline V CDR1 and CDR2: SNHLY, FYNNEI. Trimming took 5 bases from V and 0 from J; bases not matched to a gene: 8. This CDR3 is built from 18 residues. The CDR3 sequence is CASSPTLAGGPNTGELFF. DNA of the CDR3: TGTGCCAGCAGTCCAACGTTAGCGGGGGGGCCGAACACCGGGGAGCTGTTTTTT.

This clone was seen many times. The chain is built from TRBV5-5 and TRBJ2-2, with D unclear. The CDR3 loop spans 14 amino acids. CDR1 is SGHKS and CDR2 is YYEKEE in the germline V gene (reference sequence). The V and J ends lost 5 bases and 3 bases respectively, with 11 bases between them. CDR3 protein: CASRLQYYTGELFF. In DNA form, the CDR3 reads TGTGCCAGCAGGTTACAGTACTACACCGGGGAGCTGTTTTTT.

This rearrangement joins TRBV7-2 to TRBJ1-3, with 7 bases matching TRBD1. The V gene end was trimmed by 5 bases and the J gene end by 0 bases; junction bases not matched to a gene: 4. Germline assignment: CDR1 SGHTA and CDR2 FQGNSA. The CDR3 consists of 15 residues. CDR3 in amino acids: CASSPGTASGNTIYF. The CDR3 coding sequence is TGTGCCAGCAGCCCAGGGACAGCCTCTGGAAACACCATATATTTT.

V is TRBV12-5 and J is TRBJ2-5, with a weak D call TRBD2 (5 bases). The CDR3 runs to 14 residues. Deletions cut 1 base from V and 5 bases from J, with 11 bases between. The germline gives CDR1 LGHNT, CDR2 FRNRAP. This CDR3 reads CASGLAGNTETQYF. Here the CDR3 DNA reads TGTGCTAGTGGTTTGGCGGGGAACACGGAGACCCAGTACTTC.

V and J are TRBV23-1 and TRBJ1-2, with 7 bases that match TRBD1. TRBV23-1 is sorted into the ORF group, with uncertain function. Trimming cost V 7 bases and J 4 bases; bases outside gene matches: 6. The length of the CDR3 is 13 residues. CDR3 region: CASMGQPAYGYTF. DNA for the CDR3: TGCGCCAGCATGGGACAGCCGGCCTATGGCTACACCTTC.

The V call is TRBV11-2, the J call TRBJ2-1; possible D gene TRBD2, 5 bases. V was trimmed by 7 bases and J by 4 bases, leaving 17 bases between them. The CDR3 is 15 residues long. CDR1 and CDR2 from the germline V gene are SGHAT and FQNNGV. CDR3 residues: CASTLRFAGYNEQFF. In nucleotides, the CDR3 is TGTGCCAGCACCCTTAGGTTTGCGGGTTACAATGAGCAGTTCTTC.

The rearrangement uses TRBV4-1 and TRBJ2-3; D is unresolved. The CDR3 contains 15 residues. Trimming removed 1 base from V and 2 bases from J, with 10 bases in between. CDR1 is MGHRA, CDR2 YSYEKL, per germline. The CDR3 DNA reads TGCGCCAGCAGCCAAGGACTCCCCTACACAGATACGCAGTATTTT. It translates to CASSQGLPYTDTQYF.

The chain is built from TRBV6-1 and TRBJ2-7, with D possibly being TRBD1 (5 bases). V shed 3 bases and J shed 2 bases, with 11 bases lying between them. Per germline, CDR1 MNHNS and CDR2 SASEGT. CDR3 length equals 14 residues. CDR3 amino acids: CASSEQGLAYEQYF. As DNA, the CDR3 is TGTGCCAGCAGTGAGCAGGGTTTGGCCTACGAGCAGTACTTC.

This clone was observed a single time. V usage is TRBV4-2 and J usage is TRBJ2-7, with 8 bases identical to TRBD1. The trim removed 2 bases at V and 3 bases at J, leaving 12 bases unmatched. The CDR3 is 17 residues long. The germline V gene encodes CDR1 LGHNA and CDR2 YNFKEQ. CDR3 DNA: TGTGCCAGCAGCCAAAAAGGCGCAGCGGACAGGGTCTACGAGCAGTACTTC. Translated, it gives CASSQKGAADRVYEQYF.

This clone was seen only a few times. The rearrangement links TRBV5-6 to TRBJ1-5; weak D call: TRBD1 (6 bases). The germline V gene encodes CDR1 SGHDT and CDR2 YYEEEE. CDR3 length: 13 amino acids. V was cut by 1 base and J by 9 bases, with 11 bases left in between. The CDR3 DNA is TGTGCCAGCAGCTTGATGGGGGCCTGGCCCCAGCATTTT. Its translation: CASSLMGAWPQHF.

This chain joins TRBV9 and TRBJ1-4; D unresolved. This CDR3 region has 16 residues. Looked up from germline, CDR1 is SGDLS and CDR2 is YYNGEE. The V gene lost 4 bases and the J gene lost 0 bases, with 13 bases spanning the gap. CDR3 nucleotides: TGTGCCAGCAGCCTCGACTACAGTGCAACTAATGAAAAACTGTTTTTT. This sequence encodes CASSLDYSATNEKLFF.

The chain employs TRBV5-4 and TRBJ1-2; D is unresolved. The V and J ends lost 2 bases and 1 base respectively, with 9 bases between them. The CDR3 has 14 amino acids. In germline, CDR1 is SGHNT, CDR2 YYREEE (reference sequence). CDR3 region: CASSLRVFNYGYTF. The CDR3 bases are TGTGCCAGCAGCTTACGGGTCTTTAACTATGGCTACACCTTC.

The chain recombines TRBV20-1 with TRBJ1-6; D call uncertain. Trimming took off 6 bases at V and 19 bases at J, with 19 bases between the two ends. Germline loops: CDR1 DFQATT, CDR2 SNEGSKA (reference sequence). The CDR3 has 11 amino acids. The CDR3 protein is CSAPSGGVRHF. As DNA, the CDR3 is TGCAGTGCACCCTCCGGCGGGGTACGACACTTT.

This chain uses TRBV2 with TRBJ1-3; D not resolved. Germline values: CDR1 SNHLY, CDR2 FYNNEI. This CDR3 is built from 15 residues. V lost 5 bases, J lost 0 bases, and 11 bases lay in between. The CDR3 coding sequence is TGTGCCAGCAGTCCCCAGGCTCTCTCTGGAAACACCATATATTTT. Its translation: CASSPQALSGNTIYF.

The chain links TRBV7-8 to TRBJ2-5; D possibly corresponds to TRBD2 (7 bases). V was trimmed by 0 bases and J by 5 bases, leaving 22 bases between them. The germline gives CDR1 SGHVS, CDR2 FQNEAQ. This CDR3 has 18 residues. In nucleotides, the CDR3 is TGTGCCAGCAGCTTAGCCGGCGGGGGCCTCTCCCTAGGGGAGACCCAGTACTTC. Encoded protein: CASSLAGGGLSLGETQYF.

The rearrangement joins TRBV6-2 or TRBV6-3 to TRBJ2-3; TRBD2 aligns across 11 bases. CDR3 length equals 16 residues. Germline V gives CDR1 MNHEY, CDR2 SVGEGT. Trimming cost V 3 bases and J 2 bases; bases outside gene matches: 4. The CDR3 coding sequence is TGTGCCAGCAGTTATGGGACTAGCGGAATCACAGATACGCAGTATTTT. The encoded protein is CASSYGTSGITDTQYF.

This clone was detected only a few times. The chain carries TRBV14 and TRBJ1-2; TRBD1 agrees at 8 bases. The CDR3 spans 15 residues. From germline, CDR1 is SGHDN and CDR2 FVKESK. The J segment lost 4 bases and the V segment lost 3 bases, leaving 7 bases of the junction unmatched. The CDR3 sequence: CASSHGQGGGYGYTF. The CDR3 DNA reads as TGTGCCAGCAGCCATGGACAGGGAGGAGGCTATGGCTACACCTTC.

This clone has only one observation. The chain recombines TRBV5-4 with TRBJ1-2; the match to TRBD1 covers 10 bases. With 4 bases clipped from V and 6 bases from J, the junction kept 18 bases outside the gene matches. Looked up from germline, CDR1 is SGHNT and CDR2 is YYREEE (reference sequence). The CDR3 covers 18 residues. The CDR3 region has the DNA TGTGCCAGCAGCCACCCTACCCGGGACAGGGGTCCGCCCAATGGCTACACCTTC. Translated, it gives CASSHPTRDRGPPNGYTF.

A single count supports this clone. CDR3 sequence (DNA): TGTGCCAGCAGCTTGCGGGGGAACACCGGGGAGCTGTTTTTT. Translated: CASSLRGNTGELFF. V gene TRBV5-4 combines with J gene TRBJ2-2; D perhaps matches TRBD2 (5 bases). V lost 1 base and J lost 1, with 5 bases in between. This CDR3 is 14 amino acids long. The germline gives CDR1 SGHNT, CDR2 YYREEE (reference sequence).

This clone appeared once. This chain joins TRBV11-1 and TRBJ2-3; 8 nucleotides align to TRBD2. The CDR3 covers 17 residues. With V trimmed by 0 bases and J by 1 base, 6 bases remained unmatched. The V gene's germline CDR1 is SGHAT and CDR2 FQDESV (reference sequence). The CDR3 DNA sequence: TGTGCCAGCAGCTTAGCTCCTCCGCGGGGGGGCACAGATACGCAGTATTTT. Its protein product is CASSLAPPRGGTDTQYF. The variable domain in full, with the rest retrieved from reference TRBV11-1 and TRBJ2-3, is EAEVAQSPRYKITEKSQAVAFWCDPISGHATLYWYRQILGQGPELLVQFQDESVVDDSQLPKDRFSAERLKGVDSTLKIQPAELGDSAMYLCASSLAPPRGGTDTQYFGPGTRLTVL.

This chain links TRBV2 with TRBJ2-7; 7 positions agree with TRBD1. The CDR3 runs to 17 residues. V trimming: 0 bases; J trimming: 3 bases; junction bases outside the gene matches: 11. Germline values: CDR1 SNHLY, CDR2 FYNNEI. Here the CDR3 DNA reads TGTGCCAGCAGTGAAGCGGAAGGACAGGTAGTCGGCTACGAGCAGTACTTC. This encodes CASSEAEGQVVGYEQYF.

V usage is TRBV5-5 and J usage is TRBJ1-5; D uncertain. Germline V gene sequence: CDR1 SGHKS, CDR2 YYEKEE (reference sequence). The ends were cut back, 4 bases at V and 11 bases at J, with 22 bases in the middle. CDR3 length: 15 amino acids. CDR3 amino acids: CASSETQARVRTQHF. As DNA, the CDR3 is TGTGCCAGCAGCGAGACCCAGGCTCGTGTAAGGACCCAGCATTTT.

The gene calls are TRBV6-1 and TRBJ2-7; 7 nucleotides match TRBD1. The CDR3 has 15 amino acids. Germline V gene lookup returns CDR1 MNHNS and CDR2 SASEGT. V lost 2 bases to trimming and J lost 1 base; unmatched junction nucleotides: 5. The CDR3 is CASSERLRGSYEQYF. The CDR3 nucleotides read TGTGCCAGCAGTGAAAGACTCAGGGGGTCCTACGAGCAGTACTTC.

The chain employs TRBV10-3 and TRBJ1-4; 8 bases match TRBD1. V lost 4 bases and J lost 5; bases outside the gene matches: 0. The germline V gene has CDR1 ENHRY and CDR2 SYGVKD. This CDR3 comprises 13 residues. The CDR3 bases are TGTGCCATCAGTGGGGACAGGAATGAAAAACTGTTTTTT. This sequence encodes CAISGDRNEKLFF.